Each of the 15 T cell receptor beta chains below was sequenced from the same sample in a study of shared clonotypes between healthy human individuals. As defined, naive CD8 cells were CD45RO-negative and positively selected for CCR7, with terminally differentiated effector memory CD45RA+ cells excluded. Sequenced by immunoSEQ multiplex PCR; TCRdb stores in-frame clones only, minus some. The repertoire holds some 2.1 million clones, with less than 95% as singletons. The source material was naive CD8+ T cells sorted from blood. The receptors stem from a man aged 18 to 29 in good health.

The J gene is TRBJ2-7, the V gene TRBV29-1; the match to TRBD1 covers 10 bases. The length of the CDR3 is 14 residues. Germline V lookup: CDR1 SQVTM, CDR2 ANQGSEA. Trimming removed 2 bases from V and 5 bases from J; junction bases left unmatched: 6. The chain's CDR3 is CSVETGTGVHEQYF. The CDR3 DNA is TGCAGCGTTGAAACGGGGACAGGGGTCCACGAGCAGTACTTC.

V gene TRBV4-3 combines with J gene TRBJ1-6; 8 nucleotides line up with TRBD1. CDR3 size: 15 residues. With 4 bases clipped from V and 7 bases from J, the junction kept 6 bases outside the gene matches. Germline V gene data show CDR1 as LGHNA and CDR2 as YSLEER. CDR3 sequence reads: CASSPPGQVNSPLHF. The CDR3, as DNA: TGCGCCAGCAGCCCGCCGGGACAGGTAAATTCACCCCTCCACTTT.

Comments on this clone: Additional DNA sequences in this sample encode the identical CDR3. The DNA of the CDR3 is TGTGCCAGCAGCTTAGCTGAGGGAGAGCAGTACTTC. This sequence encodes CASSLAEGEQYF. The chain carries TRBV7-6 and TRBJ2-7, with a possible D match to TRBD2 (5 bases). Germline CDR1 and CDR2: SGHVS and FNYEAQ. The CDR3 is 12 amino acids. V was pared by 0 bases and J by 7 bases, with 7 bases between.

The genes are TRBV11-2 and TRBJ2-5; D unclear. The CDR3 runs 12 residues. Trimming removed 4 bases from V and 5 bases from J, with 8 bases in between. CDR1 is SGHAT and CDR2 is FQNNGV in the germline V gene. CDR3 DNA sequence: TGTGCCAGCAGCTACGGTCGGGAGACCCAGTACTTC. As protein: CASSYGRETQYF.

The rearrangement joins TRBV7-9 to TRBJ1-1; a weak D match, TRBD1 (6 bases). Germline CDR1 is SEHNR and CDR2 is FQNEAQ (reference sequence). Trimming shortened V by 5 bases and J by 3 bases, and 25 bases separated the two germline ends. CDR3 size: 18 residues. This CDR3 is CASSTTNRVRQGDTEAFF. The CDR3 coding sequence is TGTGCCAGCAGCACTACGAACAGGGTCCGACAAGGGGACACTGAAGCTTTCTTT.

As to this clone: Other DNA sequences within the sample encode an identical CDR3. In nucleotides, the CDR3 is TGTGCCAGCAGTTTCTCAGATACGCAGTATTTT. It specifies CASSFSDTQYF. The J gene is TRBJ2-3, the V gene TRBV28; D is unresolved. The V end was cut by 3 bases, the J end by 4 bases, with 2 bases between. Germline CDR1 reads MDHEN; CDR2 reads SYDVKM. The CDR3 has 11 residues.

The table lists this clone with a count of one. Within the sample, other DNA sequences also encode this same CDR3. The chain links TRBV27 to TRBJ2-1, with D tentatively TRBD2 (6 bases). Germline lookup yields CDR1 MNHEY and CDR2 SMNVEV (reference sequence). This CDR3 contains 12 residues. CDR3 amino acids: CATGLPYNEQFF. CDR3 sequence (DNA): TGTGCTACGGGACTCCCCTACAATGAGCAGTTCTTC.

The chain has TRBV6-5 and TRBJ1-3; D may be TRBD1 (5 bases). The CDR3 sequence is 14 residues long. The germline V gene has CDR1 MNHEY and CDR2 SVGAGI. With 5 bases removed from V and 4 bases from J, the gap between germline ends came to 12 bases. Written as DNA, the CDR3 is TGTGCCAGCAGTCTTGGGGGTACCGGAAACACCATATATTTT. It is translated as CASSLGGTGNTIYF.

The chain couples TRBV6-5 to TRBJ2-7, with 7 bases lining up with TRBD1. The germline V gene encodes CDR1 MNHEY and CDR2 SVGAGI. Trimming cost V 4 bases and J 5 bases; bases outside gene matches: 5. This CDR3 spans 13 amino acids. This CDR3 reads CASSSTGYHEQYF. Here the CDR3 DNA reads TGTGCCAGCAGTTCGACAGGGTACCACGAGCAGTACTTC.

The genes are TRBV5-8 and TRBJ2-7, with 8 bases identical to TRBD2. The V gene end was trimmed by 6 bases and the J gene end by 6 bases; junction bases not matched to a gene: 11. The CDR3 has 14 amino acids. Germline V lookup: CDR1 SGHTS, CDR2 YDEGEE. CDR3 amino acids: CASIPGLDISEQYF. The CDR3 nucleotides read TGTGCCAGCATCCCGGGACTAGACATTAGCGAGCAGTACTTC.

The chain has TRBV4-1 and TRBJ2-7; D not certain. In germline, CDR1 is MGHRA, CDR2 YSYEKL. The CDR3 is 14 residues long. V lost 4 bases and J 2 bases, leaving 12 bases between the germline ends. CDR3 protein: CASSLKDDTYEQYF. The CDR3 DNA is TGCGCCAGCAGCCTAAAGGACGATACCTACGAGCAGTACTTC.

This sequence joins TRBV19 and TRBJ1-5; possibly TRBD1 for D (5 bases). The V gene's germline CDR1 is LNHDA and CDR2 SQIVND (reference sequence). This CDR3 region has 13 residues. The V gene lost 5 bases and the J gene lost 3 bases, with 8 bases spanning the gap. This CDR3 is CASSEGTNQPQHF. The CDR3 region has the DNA TGTGCCAGTAGTGAGGGGACCAATCAGCCCCAGCATTTT.

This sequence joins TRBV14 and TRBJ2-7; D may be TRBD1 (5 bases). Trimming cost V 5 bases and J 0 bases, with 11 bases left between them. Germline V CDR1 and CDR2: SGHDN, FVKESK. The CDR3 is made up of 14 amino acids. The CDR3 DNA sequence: TGTGCCAGCAGCTCGGAGACAGTCTCCTACGAGCAGTACTTC. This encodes CASSSETVSYEQYF.

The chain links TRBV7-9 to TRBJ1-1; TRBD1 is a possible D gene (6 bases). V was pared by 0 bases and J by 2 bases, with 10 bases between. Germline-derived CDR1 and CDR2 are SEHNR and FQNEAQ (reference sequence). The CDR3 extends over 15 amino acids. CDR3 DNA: TGTGCCAGCAGCTTAGCGACAGGACCCAACACTGAAGCTTTCTTT. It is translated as CASSLATGPNTEAFF.

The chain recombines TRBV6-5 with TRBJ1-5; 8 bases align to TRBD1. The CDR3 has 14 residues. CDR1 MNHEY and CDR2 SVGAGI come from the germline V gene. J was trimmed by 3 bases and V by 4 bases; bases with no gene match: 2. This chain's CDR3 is CASSLDRDNQPQHF. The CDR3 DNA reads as TGTGCCAGCAGTTTGGACAGGGACAATCAGCCCCAGCATTTT.